This T cell receptor beta chain was sequenced during a study of blood T cells in healthy people across ages. The study, taken as a whole, reports: Those diversity estimates obtained from one million T cells were thought to be underestimates. Correlation between TCR beta diversity and naive T cell percentage was strong.

Trimming cost V 0 bases and J 4 bases; bases outside gene matches: 14. Germline-derived CDR1 and CDR2 are LGHNA and YSLEER. The CDR3 covers 20 residues. Next came a second PCR, run for about 7 to 12 cycles, which used a sample-barcoded 5' primer along with a J-beta primer mix. Each cDNA molecule was tagged by a template-switch adaptor that had 12 random nucleotides. TCRdb redid the calling of the 5' RACE reads with MiXCR, one entry per CDR3 protein. The sample gives 800,000 to 950,000 distinct CDR3 sequences, about 37% of which show up once; roughly 13% is in the top ten. The draw of peripheral blood yielded ten milliliters from each donor. This clonotype was observed a handful of times. Its antigen is unknown.

The sequence was obtained from a man between 18 and 35 years old in good health. The chain is built from TRBV4-3 and TRBJ2-3; 12 nucleotides agree with TRBD2. The sequenced sample consisted of blood. CDR3 protein: CASSQEPSGGAGSGADTQYF. The CDR3 DNA sequence: TGCGCCAGCAGCCAAGAACCTAGCGGGGGGGCCGGATCCGGTGCAGATACGCAGTATTTT.